Given below is one TCR beta chain in context. The antigen it recognizes is unknown. No quality values exist for individual bases; no much larger clone is one base distant. The germline V gene encodes CDR1 KGHDR and CDR2 SFDVKD. The CDR3 runs 15 residues from the cysteine to the phenylalanine. Just CDR3 DNA is preserved here, 45 bases in frame from base 1. Ends trimmed: V by 3 bases, J by 5 bases; bases unmatched to a gene: 6. The sample's time point label, in plain terms: resected brain tissue, or blood drawn just prior to surgery. Surgery cases with the highest brain T cell transcript signatures were selected for TCR beta chain sequencing of brain tissue and, where available, blood. Prior to surgery, the patients had been treated with at least one anti-epileptic drug. TCR-sequenced patients were children with drug-resistant epilepsy due to tuberous sclerosis complex, focal cortical dysplasia, Rasmussen encephalitis or hemimegalencephaly. Blood samples were drawn just before the epilepsy surgery. The Monarch genomic DNA purification kit was used to extract bulk genomic DNA from unsorted brain tissue and from whole blood.

TCR beta chain sequences were generated from genomic DNA using the immunoSEQ assay. The paper's data handling went like this. CDR3 sequences that did not begin with the conserved framework cysteine at position 104 were removed manually. Clonality was calculated as one minus the normalized Shannon's Diversity Index, with values ranging from 0 (maximal diversity) to 1 (oligoclonal). Chi-squared comparison-of-proportions tests assessed whether the same CDR3 differed in frequency between samples, such as brain versus blood. Public clonotypes were found through immuneACCESS searches, while the VDJdb browser was used to judge similarity to known antiviral clonotypes. The immuneACCESS repertoire file appears here via TCRdb, limited to in-frame rearrangements. These files lack a portion of the clones; in checked studies, under half of the deficit traces to unresolved V genes, and the cause of the others is not known. D and trimming come from the DNA, and the V and J calls and clone size come from that table. This sample comprises 88,000 or so clones, around 90% of them detected only once. The ten largest clones represent roughly a quarter of the sample.

The data originate from a study of brain T cells in children with intractable seizures (dated by TCRdb to about 2021). For the wider study: A NanoString immunology panel was first used to screen resected brain tissue from around 57 pediatric epilepsy surgery cases for immune gene transcripts. Among the 12 selected surgery cases, pre-surgery blood was additionally sequenced for eight, leaving four cases with brain tissue only. Study-wide conclusions, independent of this receptor: The patients' HCMV serostatus was not known, and viral specificity was inferred solely from CDR3 sequence similarity. Sequencing depth differed between pre- and post-surgery blood, so clones missing from the pre-surgery sample may reflect undersampling.

Rearrangement joined TRBV24-1 to TRBJ1-1; 9 central nucleotides agree with TRBD1. This specimen consisted of peripheral blood, obtained at surgery. The source is a girl aged 2 to 9 with Rasmussen encephalitis and intractable seizures. Read as DNA, the sequence is TGTGCCACCAGTGATCCCAGACAGGGGGGAACTGAAGCTTTCTTT. Its protein product is CATSDPRQGGTEAFF.